This T cell receptor beta chain was documented in a study of vaccination effects on CD4 cells after COVID-19. Relative to its sample, this clone is medium-sized (0.01 to 0.1%). Its antigen is undetermined. Viral peptide pools were used in the ViraFEST assay to expand antigen-specific CD4+ T cells, and sequencing came afterward. Isolation of CD4+ T cells took place after about ten days of culture. Participants received two doses of either the BNT162b2 or mRNA-1273 vaccine. None of the vaccinated had previously contracted SARS-CoV-2, and their nucleocapsid antibodies tested negative. Some 1.9 million PBMC per well were cultured with 8.5 to 10 IU/ml IL-2 and around 9.4 ug/ml peptides. V dropped 3 bases and J dropped 2 bases, with 15 bases sitting between them. The CDR3 sequence is 16 residues long. Germline values: CDR1 KGHDR, CDR2 SFDVKD. This table comes from immunoSEQ multiplex PCR, and its TCRdb copy is limited to in-frame clones, with some not included. The repertoire consists of 25,000 to 30,000 clones, with roughly 80% occurring once and the leading ten covering 5.5% to 7.5%.

J is TRBJ2-5 and V is TRBV24-1; tentatively, D is TRBD1 (7 bases). The source is a human donor who received a COVID-19 vaccine. Some clones in this sample may be carry-over from other donors' samples. Sequenced here: CD4+ T cells from PBMCs cultured with SARS-CoV-2 spike peptides, sampled after COVID-19 vaccination. The CDR3 region is CATSDGQGGSQETQYF. CDR3 nucleotide sequence: TGTGCCACCAGTGATGGCCAGGGGGGTAGTCAAGAGACCCAGTACTTC.